This T cell receptor (beta chain) was profiled in a study of cytomegalovirus exposure and HLA in healthy donors. With 60 Vbeta and 13 Jbeta primers, the PCR was carried out. Generated by immunoSEQ multiplex PCR, the TCRdb table keeps only in-frame clones and is missing some. The sample has approximately 69,000 clones, roughly four fifths seen once. As concerns this clone: The antigen remains unidentified.

Study results and caveats: Apart from CMV serostatus, no immune exposure information was available.

The material sequenced was PBMCs. The sequence came from a woman aged 25 to 39 in good health and CMV-seropositive.

The CDR3 loop is CASSLGGGSGTAEQFF. CDR3 bases: TGTGCCAGCAGCTTAGGCGGGGGCTCAGGGACTGCTGAGCAGTTCTTC. The chain links TRBV11-3 to TRBJ2-1; possible D gene TRBD2, 7 bases. From germline, CDR1 is SGHNT and CDR2 YENEEA. V was clipped by 1 base and J by 9 bases, with 19 bases between them. CDR3 size: 16 residues.